The rows below give T cell receptor beta chains drawn from one sample of a study of Graves' ophthalmopathy and Graves' hyperthyroidism. TCRdb re-called the multiplex PCR reads with MiXCR, one entry per CDR3 protein. The table records some 350,000 distinct CDR3 sequences, about a sixth of them present only once. The sequencing input was peripheral blood. The origin of the receptors is an adult woman with stable Graves' hyperthyroidism. CDR3s include the opening cysteine and the closing phenylalanine or tryptophan. Fields, in order: CDR3 DNA, CDR3 protein, clone size, J gene, V gene, D gene. The D gene is left open where the match is weak. The listing skips clone size in some rows; elsewhere it reads once, few, many or a size class.

CDR3 DNA: TGCAGTGCTAGAGGGACAGGGAGGGAGACCCAGTACTTC
CDR3 protein: CSARGTGRETQYF
clone size: many
J gene: TRBJ2-5
V gene: TRBV20-1
D gene: TRBD1

CDR3 DNA: TGTGCCAGCATAGACAGGCACTCCTACAATGAGCAGTTCTTC
CDR3 protein: CASIDRHSYNEQFF
clone size: -
J gene: TRBJ2-1
V gene: TRBV6-2/TRBV6-3
D gene: -

CDR3 DNA: TGTGCCAGCAGCTTTGCGCCGGGAGACGCCTACGAGCAGTACTTC
CDR3 protein: CASSFAPGDAYEQYF
clone size: many
J gene: TRBJ2-7
V gene: TRBV11-1
D gene: -

CDR3 DNA: TGCGCCAGCAGCTTGGGGAACGGACCCGGGGAGCTGTTTTTT
CDR3 protein: CASSLGNGPGELFF
clone size: many
J gene: TRBJ2-2
V gene: TRBV5-1
D gene: -

CDR3 DNA: TGTGCCAGCAGTTACCGGGCCTTTAGCAATCAGCCCCAGCATTTT
CDR3 protein: CASSYRAFSNQPQHF
clone size: many
J gene: TRBJ1-5
V gene: TRBV6-5
D gene: -

CDR3 DNA: TGTGCCAGCAGCCGTGAGGACAGAAGCCAAGAGACCCAGTACTTC
CDR3 protein: CASSREDRSQETQYF
clone size: many
J gene: TRBJ2-5
V gene: TRBV6-2/TRBV6-3
D gene: -

CDR3 DNA: TGTGCCAGCAGTTTTGGGGGGGCTCTGAACGAGCAGTACTTC
CDR3 protein: CASSFGGALNEQYF
clone size: -
J gene: TRBJ2-7
V gene: TRBV12-3/TRBV12-4
D gene: -

CDR3 DNA: TGTGCCAGCAGTTCAACCGGGACAGGGTCCCACGAGCAGTACTTC
CDR3 protein: CASSSTGTGSHEQYF
clone size: many
J gene: TRBJ2-7
V gene: TRBV28
D gene: TRBD1

CDR3 DNA: TGCAGTGCTAGAGACTCAGGAGACCCAGAAGCTTTCTTT
CDR3 protein: CSARDSGDPEAFF
clone size: many
J gene: TRBJ1-1
V gene: TRBV20-1
D gene: -

CDR3 DNA: TGTGCCAGCAGTGTTGAGGGTCTCAACCATGGCTACACCTTC
CDR3 protein: CASSVEGLNHGYTF
clone size: many
J gene: TRBJ1-2
V gene: TRBV6-1
D gene: -

CDR3 DNA: TGTGCCAGCAGCCCTAGAGAGGGGGCGCGCCCTGAAGCTTTCTTT
CDR3 protein: CASSPREGARPEAFF
clone size: -
J gene: TRBJ1-1
V gene: TRBV7-2
D gene: TRBD1

CDR3 DNA: TGTGCCAGCAGTTTCCTAGCGGGGGGGAGATACGAGCAGTACTTC
CDR3 protein: CASSFLAGGRYEQYF
clone size: many
J gene: TRBJ2-7
V gene: TRBV27
D gene: TRBD2

CDR3 DNA: TGTGCCAGTCAACTCAGACAGGGCCCCTACGAGCTGTACTTC
CDR3 protein: CASQLRQGPYELYF
clone size: -
J gene: TRBJ2-7
V gene: TRBV19
D gene: TRBD1

CDR3 DNA: TGTGCCATCAGTGACCGCCAGGACAGGCTCGACGAGCAGTACTTC
CDR3 protein: CAISDRQDRLDEQYF
clone size: many
J gene: TRBJ2-7
V gene: TRBV10-3
D gene: TRBD1

CDR3 DNA: TGTGCCAGCAGCACCGACAGGGTTGAGGGCTCTGGAAACACCATATATTTT
CDR3 protein: CASSTDRVEGSGNTIYF
clone size: -
J gene: TRBJ1-3
V gene: TRBV11-1
D gene: TRBD1

CDR3 DNA: TGTGCCAGCAGTTTGGGCGGGGTCCCCTATGGCTACACCTTC
CDR3 protein: CASSLGGVPYGYTF
clone size: once
J gene: TRBJ1-2
V gene: TRBV12-3/TRBV12-4
D gene: -

CDR3 DNA: TGCGCCAGCAGCTCCGCAATCCGGACTAGCGGGAGCTACGAGCAGTACTTC
CDR3 protein: CASSSAIRTSGSYEQYF
clone size: few
J gene: TRBJ2-7
V gene: TRBV5-1
D gene: TRBD2

CDR3 DNA: TGTGCCAGCAGCTTAAGGGTTACGGGGACCTACGAGCAGTACTTC
CDR3 protein: CASSLRVTGTYEQYF
clone size: -
J gene: TRBJ2-7
V gene: TRBV7-8
D gene: -

CDR3 DNA: TGTGCCAGCAGTGAATGGCGCCAGGGGAAGGAGTATGGCTACACCTTC
CDR3 protein: CASSEWRQGKEYGYTF
clone size: many
J gene: TRBJ1-2
V gene: TRBV6-1
D gene: -

CDR3 DNA: TGTGCCAGCAGTATCGACAGGGGGCTGGGGAATTCACCCCTCCACTTT
CDR3 protein: CASSIDRGLGNSPLHF
clone size: -
J gene: TRBJ1-6
V gene: TRBV6-5
D gene: TRBD1

CDR3 DNA: TGTGCCAGCAGGGTTACTGAAGCTTTCTTT
CDR3 protein: CASRVTEAFF
clone size: many
J gene: TRBJ1-1
V gene: TRBV12-3/TRBV12-4
D gene: -

CDR3 DNA: TGTGCCTGGAGTCCCCACACCCGACTAGCGAGCCGAGAGACCCAGTACTTC
CDR3 protein: CAWSPHTRLASRETQYF
clone size: many
J gene: TRBJ2-5
V gene: TRBV30
D gene: TRBD2

CDR3 DNA: TGTGCCAGCAGCTTAAACGGACACGGCAATCAGCCCCAGCATTTT
CDR3 protein: CASSLNGHGNQPQHF
clone size: many
J gene: TRBJ1-5
V gene: TRBV5-4
D gene: -

CDR3 DNA: TGTGCCAGCAGTTTTTACAGGGGAGGGCAAGAGACCCAGTACTTC
CDR3 protein: CASSFYRGGQETQYF
clone size: many
J gene: TRBJ2-5
V gene: TRBV28
D gene: -

CDR3 DNA: TGTGCCAGCAGCTTGGGAGGGAAATTCTCCACTGAAGCTTCCTTT
CDR3 protein: CASSLGGKFSTEASF
clone size: many
J gene: TRBJ1-1
V gene: TRBV5-6
D gene: -

CDR3 DNA: TGCAGTGCTAGGGAACCGGGACCCTATAATTCACCCCTCCACTTT
CDR3 protein: CSAREPGPYNSPLHF
clone size: many
J gene: TRBJ1-6
V gene: TRBV20-1
D gene: -

CDR3 DNA: TGTGCCAGCACCCCCGGGCTTCTCTTCAGGAACGAGCAGTACTTC
CDR3 protein: CASTPGLLFRNEQYF
clone size: many
J gene: TRBJ2-7
V gene: TRBV6-2/TRBV6-3
D gene: -

CDR3 DNA: TGTGCCAGCAGTTTTACAGGGAAGCGGACTGAAGCTTTCTTT
CDR3 protein: CASSFTGKRTEAFF
clone size: many
J gene: TRBJ1-1
V gene: TRBV27
D gene: -

CDR3 DNA: TGTGCCAGCAGCTTAAGAGGTGACAGGGGAAGCTCCTACGAGCAGTACTTC
CDR3 protein: CASSLRGDRGSSYEQYF
clone size: many
J gene: TRBJ2-7
V gene: TRBV7-6
D gene: TRBD1

CDR3 DNA: TGTGCCAGCAGCCCAATTAACACATACTCTGGAAACACCATATATTTT
CDR3 protein: CASSPINTYSGNTIYF
clone size: many
J gene: TRBJ1-3
V gene: TRBV7-6
D gene: -

CDR3 DNA: TGTGCCAGCAGTGGACAGGTAGTGAGGAGACACACCTTC
CDR3 protein: CASSGQVVRRHTF
clone size: -
J gene: TRBJ1-2
V gene: TRBV6-2/TRBV6-3
D gene: TRBD1

CDR3 DNA: TGTGCCAGCAGTTATTACCGGGACAGAACGAATTCCTACGAGCAGTACTTC
CDR3 protein: CASSYYRDRTNSYEQYF
clone size: many
J gene: TRBJ2-7
V gene: TRBV12-3/TRBV12-4
D gene: TRBD1

CDR3 DNA: TGTGCCAGCAGCTCCGGGACAGGGGGCGGTAGCACTGAAGCTTTCTTT
CDR3 protein: CASSSGTGGGSTEAFF
clone size: -
J gene: TRBJ1-1
V gene: TRBV12-3/TRBV12-4
D gene: TRBD1

CDR3 DNA: TGTGCCAGCAGCTCCTGGGACAGGGCCCACGAGCAGTACTTC
CDR3 protein: CASSSWDRAHEQYF
clone size: few
J gene: TRBJ2-7
V gene: TRBV7-9
D gene: TRBD1

CDR3 DNA: TGTGCCAGCAGCGCCGACCTAGCGGGGGAAGAGACCCAGTACTTC
CDR3 protein: CASSADLAGEETQYF
clone size: many
J gene: TRBJ2-5
V gene: TRBV9
D gene: TRBD2

CDR3 DNA: TGTGCCAGCGAGGGACAGGTAGTCTCCTACGAGCAGTACTTC
CDR3 protein: CASEGQVVSYEQYF
clone size: many
J gene: TRBJ2-7
V gene: TRBV6-1
D gene: TRBD1

CDR3 DNA: TGTGCCAGCAGCCCCTCGCCGACAGCAGCCTACGAGCAGTACTTC
CDR3 protein: CASSPSPTAAYEQYF
clone size: many
J gene: TRBJ2-7
V gene: TRBV7-2
D gene: -

CDR3 DNA: TGTGCCAGCTCACCACAGAGGGGGCGGACTGAAGCTTTCTTT
CDR3 protein: CASSPQRGRTEAFF
clone size: many
J gene: TRBJ1-1
V gene: TRBV18
D gene: TRBD1

CDR3 DNA: TGCGCCAGCAGTGATTTGGGCACCGGGGAGCTGTTTTTT
CDR3 protein: CASSDLGTGELFF
clone size: many
J gene: TRBJ2-2
V gene: TRBV10-1
D gene: -

CDR3 DNA: TGTGCCAGTAGTATTGGGGAACGGGTTTTGGCCCAGCATTTT
CDR3 protein: CASSIGERVLAQHF
clone size: -
J gene: TRBJ1-5
V gene: TRBV19
D gene: -

CDR3 DNA: TGTGCCACCAGTGACGTTATGGGACAGAATGAGCAGTTCTTC
CDR3 protein: CATSDVMGQNEQFF
clone size: -
J gene: TRBJ2-1
V gene: TRBV24-1
D gene: TRBD1

CDR3 DNA: TGTGCCAGTAGTCCAGAAGACAGGAGCAGACACTATGGCTACACCTTC
CDR3 protein: CASSPEDRSRHYGYTF
clone size: many
J gene: TRBJ1-2
V gene: TRBV19
D gene: -

CDR3 DNA: TGTGCCAGCAGCCACAGGGTCGAGCAGTACTTC
CDR3 protein: CASSHRVEQYF
clone size: many
J gene: TRBJ2-7
V gene: TRBV6-1
D gene: -

CDR3 DNA: -
CDR3 protein: CASSSSTDNYGYTF
clone size: few
J gene: TRBJ1-2
V gene: TRBV28
D gene: -

CDR3 DNA: TGCAGTGCTAGAGAGACAGGGGCCATTTCCGTCTCTGGGGCCAACGTCCTGACTTTC
CDR3 protein: CSARETGAISVSGANVLTF
clone size: many
J gene: TRBJ2-6
V gene: TRBV20-1
D gene: TRBD1

CDR3 DNA: TGTGCCAGCAGCCCCCCGACTAATATGAACACTGAAGCTTTCTTT
CDR3 protein: CASSPPTNMNTEAFF
clone size: many
J gene: TRBJ1-1
V gene: TRBV14
D gene: -

CDR3 DNA: TGTGCCAGCAGTACCCCGGGGACTGAAGCTTTCTTT
CDR3 protein: CASSTPGTEAFF
clone size: many
J gene: TRBJ1-1
V gene: TRBV28
D gene: -

CDR3 DNA: TGTGCCATCAGTGAGCGCCAGGAAGAGCATCAGCCCCAGCATTTT
CDR3 protein: CAISERQEEHQPQHF
clone size: many
J gene: TRBJ1-5
V gene: TRBV10-3
D gene: -